A single count supports the clone carrying this TCR beta chain. Per the original data handling: Nucleated cell number was recorded as an estimate derived from reference gene primer amplification. Method: immunoSEQ multiplex PCR; TCRdb's copy keeps in-frame clones and lacks some. Clone size and the V and J calls come from that table; the DNA yielded D and trimming. The table has about 150,000 clones, roughly 79% seen once. CDR1 and CDR2 (germline): KGHDR, SFDVKD. This CDR3 is 15 amino acids long. V lost 3 bases, J lost 10 bases, and 13 bases stayed unmatched. This entry comes from a study of blood T cell repertoires in COVID-19. The wider study: Spain, Italy and the United States supplied samples that represented acute and convalescent COVID-19. The cDNA or gDNA used as material had been derived from T cells, B-cell-depleted T cells, or PBMCs.

The TCR originated in a human donor with acute or convalescent COVID-19. The donor label of this sample is uncertain. The chain is built from TRBV24-1 and TRBJ2-5, with TRBD1 identical over 7 bases. Sample: peripheral blood. The CDR3: CATSDVAGTAQDQYF. The CDR3 DNA sequence: TGTGCCACCAGTGATGTCGCCGGGACAGCCCAGGACCAGTACTTC.